This T cell receptor beta chain was identified in a study of T cell repertoires in cytomegalovirus infection. About the study: CMV epitopes, recently identified HLA-C-restricted and well-studied HLA-B-restricted, were used. Shared public TCR beta signatures pointed to both CMV infection and a matching HLA type.

Points on this clonotype: Its antigen is still unknown.

Regarding the study as a whole: HLA-C-restricted CMV clonotypes gave the most frequent clonotype in two of eight donors. Cumulative frequency (of public TCR beta family members) identified carriers of CMV plus the relevant HLA.

Using its own MiXCR run on the reads, TCRdb lists one record per CDR3 protein. The table lists some 500,000 distinct CDR3 sequences, 40% of them singletons, with 48% in the top ten. The V gene lost 3 bases and the J gene lost 7 bases, with 15 bases spanning the gap. The CDR3 loop spans 13 amino acids. The germline V gene encodes CDR1 DFQATT and CDR2 SNEGSKA (reference sequence). V and J are TRBV20-1 and TRBJ1-1; no clear D gene. Sequences were derived from cultured PBMCs, sampled from culture after CMV antigen stimulation. The TCR sequence derives from a human donor in good health (CMV status not recorded). Some clones in this sample may be carry-over from other donors' samples. The CDR3 nucleotides are TGCAGTGCTAGCCACATGGCAGCCAATGAAGCTTTCTTT. Translated: CSASHMAANEAFF.